The 20 T cell receptor beta chains below all came from one sample that was sequenced in a study of T cells in Graves' hyperthyroidism and ophthalmopathy. Amplification of TCR beta CDR3 regions used RNA as the template. With the HTBI primer set, the TCR CDR3 went through a first round of RT-PCR. One entry per CDR3 protein, called by TCRdb with MiXCR from the multiplex PCR reads. The sample records more than 250,000 distinct CDR3 sequences, around 15% being singletons. Material for sequencing was blood. These receptors came from a woman aged 50 to 60 with Graves' hyperthyroidism that later progressed to Graves' ophthalmopathy.

This clonotype was counted many times. The CDR3 is CASTARGTNEQFF. CDR3 sequence (DNA): TGTGCCAGCACGGCACGGGGGACGAATGAGCAGTTCTTC. This chain links TRBV11-1 with TRBJ2-1; tentative D call: TRBD2 (6 bases). The germline gives CDR1 SGHAT, CDR2 FQDESV (reference sequence). The CDR3 length is 13 residues. Trimming took off 7 bases at V and 7 bases at J, with 14 bases between the two ends.

This clonotype was counted ten times or more. The rearrangement links TRBV11-3 to TRBJ1-1, with 7 bases fitting TRBD1. The V gene end was trimmed by 1 base and the J gene end by 1 base; junction bases not matched to a gene: 3. Germline V lookup: CDR1 SGHNT, CDR2 YENEEA. This CDR3 spans 15 amino acids. CDR3 amino acids: CASSLGGTANTEAFF. The CDR3 nucleotides read TGTGCCAGCAGCTTAGGGGGGACAGCGAACACTGAAGCTTTCTTT.

The V and J genes are TRBV20-1 and TRBJ1-3; TRBD1 matches 8 bases. The CDR3 is 15 residues long. Unmatched junction bases numbered 7, after V lost 3 bases and J lost 3 bases. Germline assignment: CDR1 DFQATT and CDR2 SNEGSKA (reference sequence). DNA of the CDR3: TGCAGTGCTAGGACAGGGGATGGGGGTGGAAACACCATATATTTT. This codes for CSARTGDGGGNTIYF.

This clonotype came up many times. The chain is built from TRBV20-1 and TRBJ2-1; 8 bases map to TRBD2. CDR1 DFQATT and CDR2 SNEGSKA come from the germline V gene (reference sequence). The V and J ends lost 3 bases and 8 bases, in that order; junction bases with no gene match: 6. The CDR3 has 13 amino acids. CDR3 sequence reads: CSASGRALDEQFF. For the CDR3, the DNA is TGCAGTGCTAGCGGGAGGGCCTTAGATGAGCAGTTCTTC.

This clonotype has ten or more counts. This chain uses TRBV2 with TRBJ1-4; D is unresolved. Trimming shortened V by 6 bases and J by 0 bases, and 14 bases separated the two germline ends. This CDR3 has 16 residues. Germline-derived CDR1 and CDR2 are SNHLY and FYNNEI. As DNA, the CDR3 is TGTGCCAGCAGCGATAGACGGGGTGCAACTAATGAAAAACTGTTTTTT. It is translated as CASSDRRGATNEKLFF.

The chain combines TRBV28 with TRBJ2-1; 8 nucleotides match TRBD2. Germline assignment: CDR1 MDHEN and CDR2 SYDVKM. The trim removed 5 bases at V and 10 bases at J, leaving 10 bases unmatched. CDR3 length: 14 residues. CDR3 in DNA: TGTGCCAGCAGTGAGGGGGGGACTAGTGGGGAGCAGTTCTTC. Residues: CASSEGGTSGEQFF.

This clonotype was found a few times. At one end the junction does not follow the germline gene, possibly because of a read error. This rearrangement joins TRBV7-9 to TRBJ2-1; TRBD2 agrees at 8 bases. The CDR3 consists of 11 residues. Per germline, CDR1 SEHNR and CDR2 FQNEAQ (reference sequence). The CDR3 sequence is CASRFRAGVVF. In DNA form, the CDR3 reads TGTGCCAGCAGGTTCAGAGCGGGAGTGGTCTTC.

There are many counts of this clonotype. The V and J genes are TRBV11-2 and TRBJ2-5; a weak D match, TRBD1 (6 bases). In germline, CDR1 is SGHAT, CDR2 FQNNGV. There are 14 residues in the CDR3. Trimming removed 1 base at V and 4 bases at J, with 10 bases between. The CDR3: CASSLGGGRETQYF. The CDR3 nucleotides are TGTGCCAGCAGCTTAGGAGGGGGAAGAGAGACCCAGTACTTC.

This sequence joins TRBV5-6 and TRBJ1-2; 7 bases line up with TRBD1. This CDR3 contains 16 residues. Germline CDR1 and CDR2: SGHDT and YYEEEE. After removal of 0 bases from V and 4 bases from J, the junction contained 9 bases not matched to a gene. This CDR3 is CASSLDSQGQLYGYTF. For the CDR3, the DNA is TGTGCCAGCAGCTTGGATAGCCAGGGACAGCTCTATGGCTACACCTTC.

The sample holds many counts of this clonotype. The chain joins TRBV11-2 to TRBJ2-1, with 9 bases aligning to TRBD1. Germline V gene sequence: CDR1 SGHAT, CDR2 FQNNGV. The CDR3 totals 13 residues. The DNA for the CDR3 is TGTGGTACAGGGGGCAGTGGCTACAATGAGCAGTTCTTC. Translation gives CGTGGSGYNEQFF.

This clonotype was recorded at least ten times. The chain links TRBV7-9 to TRBJ2-7; 10 bases are a match to TRBD1. V gave up 8 bases and J gave up 2 bases; unmatched junction bases: 3. The V gene's germline CDR1 is SEHNR and CDR2 FQNEAQ (reference sequence). The CDR3 spans 13 residues. This CDR3 reads CASDGQGAYEQYF. In DNA form, the CDR3 reads TGTGCCAGCGACGGACAGGGGGCCTACGAGCAGTACTTC.

This clonotype has ten or more counts. CDR3 bases: TGCGCCAGCCCTCTGGGGCCCGTCTGTGGCGAGCAGTACTTC. Encoded protein: CASPLGPVCGEQYF. The chain combines TRBV10-1 with TRBJ2-7; the D gene is possibly TRBD1 (5 bases). Germline assignment: CDR1 WNHNN and CDR2 SYGVQD (reference sequence). The CDR3 contains 14 residues. V lost 8 bases and J 6 bases, leaving 20 bases between the germline ends.

This clonotype was seen repeatedly, ten times or more. This chain uses TRBV12-3 or TRBV12-4 with TRBJ1-2; no firm D call. This CDR3 region has 16 residues. V shed 5 bases and J shed 4 bases, with 20 bases lying between them. The DNA of the CDR3 is TGTGCCAGCAGTACAGACCTGGGCCTGGGCGGCTATGGCTACACCTTC. Encoded protein: CASSTDLGLGGYGYTF.

There are many counts of this clonotype. The chain has TRBV24-1 and TRBJ2-2; D might be TRBD1 or TRBD2, each matching 5 bases. CDR1 is KGHDR and CDR2 is SFDVKD in the germline V gene. The V and J ends lost 4 bases and 6 bases respectively, with 17 bases between them. CDR3 length: 16 amino acids. The CDR3 DNA follows: TGTGCCACCAGTGACGCCCGGGACGCCGGTGCCGGGGAGCTGTTTTTT. Translating gives CATSDARDAGAGELFF.

This clonotype showed up just a few times. The J gene is TRBJ1-4, the V gene TRBV5-1; 9 bases agree with TRBD1. The CDR3 spans 14 residues. J gave up 8 bases and V 2 bases, and 4 bases lay outside the gene matches. Germline V gives CDR1 SGHRS, CDR2 YFSETQ. The CDR3 DNA sequence: TGCGCCAGCAGCTTACAGGGGGCGCGGGAAAAACTGTTTTTT. Translation: CASSLQGAREKLFF.

This clonotype was detected ten times or more. CDR3 amino acids: CASSEEGHPSSYNEQFF. CDR3 bases: TGTGCCAGCAGTGAAGAGGGGCACCCGAGCTCCTACAATGAGCAGTTCTTC. The V gene is TRBV25-1, the J gene TRBJ2-1; D is tentatively TRBD1 or TRBD2 (5 bases each). V lost 2 bases and J 0 bases, leaving 14 bases between the germline ends. The CDR3 length is 17 residues. CDR1 and CDR2 (germline): MGHDK, SYGVNS.

This clonotype was observed at least ten times. This CDR3 reads CASSQLGVAVHNEQFF. CDR3 sequence (DNA): TGTGCCAGCAGCCAACTGGGGGTCGCGGTCCACAATGAGCAGTTCTTC. The chain recombines TRBV14 with TRBJ2-1; tentatively, D is TRBD1 or TRBD2 (5 bases each). The ends were cut back, 2 bases at V and 5 bases at J, with 16 bases in the middle. The CDR3 has 16 amino acids. Germline-derived CDR1 and CDR2 are SGHDN and FVKESK.

This clonotype has at least ten counts. J is TRBJ2-5 and V is TRBV30; D is unclear. The CDR3 consists of 14 residues. V lost 4 bases and J lost 7, with 19 bases in between. Germline V gene lookup returns CDR1 GTSNPN and CDR2 SVGIG (reference sequence). The CDR3 protein is CAWNHRVQVATQYF. CDR3 nucleotides: TGTGCCTGGAATCACCGGGTCCAGGTGGCGACCCAGTACTTC.

Ten or more counts support this clonotype. The V and J genes are TRBV20-1 and TRBJ2-1; TRBD2 matches at 14 bases. The CDR3 consists of 19 residues. J was trimmed by 4 bases and V by 1 base; bases with no gene match: 12. Germline V gives CDR1 DFQATT, CDR2 SNEGSKA (reference sequence). The CDR3 coding sequence is TGCAGTGCTAGAGCCCTCCGTCGAGGACTAGCGGGAGGTTACAATGAGCAGTTCTTC. Its translation is CSARALRRGLAGGYNEQFF.

This clonotype was detected only once. This rearrangement joins TRBV6-2 or TRBV6-3 to TRBJ1-2; D unresolved. Trimming removed 5 bases at V and 8 bases at J, with 15 bases between. This CDR3 is built from 13 residues. The germline gives CDR1 MNHEY, CDR2 SVGEGT. The chain's CDR3 is CASSDLYGEGYTF. The CDR3 DNA follows: TGTGCCAGCAGTGACTTGTACGGAGAAGGCTACACCTTC.